This T cell receptor (beta chain) was observed in a study of blood T cell repertoires in COVID-19. For the study at large: PBMCs, B-cell-depleted T cells, or T cells were the source of the cDNA or gDNA that made up the material.

As originally analysed: Scientists estimated how many nucleated cells there were by amplifying reference gene primers. TCRdb keeps only in-frame clones here, not all; method: immunoSEQ multiplex PCR. V and J calls and clone size are those listed in that table; D and trimming were worked out from the DNA. The table has about 260,000 clones, 88% seen once. Germline-derived CDR1 and CDR2 are MGHRA and YSYEKL. This CDR3 has 17 amino acids. V lost 2 bases and J lost 6, with 22 bases in between. Ages ranged from roughly 18 to 100 years, with residence in more than 20 US areas. Self-reported history from a screening survey and questionnaire set each donor's cohort.

The receptor was isolated from a woman aged 40 to 50 who had been exposed to COVID-19. The sample taken for sequencing was PBMCs or T cells enriched from blood (not recorded which). The chain is built from TRBV4-1 and TRBJ1-2; a possible D gene is TRBD1 (6 bases). CDR3 protein: CASSQTSMRPGVHGYTF. The CDR3 DNA reads TGCGCCAGCAGCCAAACCTCAATGCGCCCAGGGGTCCATGGCTACACCTTC.